What follows are 32 T cell receptor beta chains derived from one specimen sequenced in a study of cytomegalovirus exposure and HLA in healthy donors. In the PCR, 60 Vbeta and 13 Jbeta primers were used. Profiling relied on immunoSEQ multiplex PCR, and the TCRdb table lists in-frame clones only, not all of them. The table includes some 190,000 clones, roughly 80% detected once. The sequencing input was PBMCs. These receptors all stem from a woman aged 30 to 39 in good health and CMV-seropositive.

The table lists this clone with a few counts. V usage is TRBV6-4 and J usage is TRBJ2-1, with 12 positions matching TRBD2. With V trimmed by 0 bases and J by 6 bases, 0 bases remained unmatched. Germline assignment: CDR1 MRHNA and CDR2 SNTAGT. The CDR3 runs to 15 residues. CDR3: CASSDSLAGGNEQFF. In DNA form, the CDR3 reads TGTGCCAGCAGTGACTCACTAGCGGGAGGCAATGAGCAGTTCTTC.

The chain uses TRBV7-3 and TRBJ2-3; TRBD2 matches at 12 bases. The length of the CDR3 is 16 residues. Germline V gene lookup returns CDR1 SGHTA and CDR2 FQGTGA. The junction had 3 bases not matched to a gene; V was cut back by 0 bases and J by 5 bases. As DNA, the CDR3 is TGTGCCAGCAGCTTAACGACTAGCGGGAGAGGAGATACGCAGTATTTT. Amino acid sequence: CASSLTTSGRGDTQYF.

For this clone: The identical CDR3 is also encoded by other nucleotide sequences in the sample. This chain connects TRBV5-1 to TRBJ2-5; TRBD2 matches at 15 bases. With V trimmed by 4 bases and J by 5 bases, 3 bases remained unmatched. The length of the CDR3 is 15 residues. The V gene's germline CDR1 is SGHRS and CDR2 YFSETQ. The CDR3 here is CASSGGLAGGETQYF. The DNA for the CDR3 is TGCGCCAGCAGCGGGGGACTAGCGGGAGGTGAGACCCAGTACTTC.

J is TRBJ2-5 and V is TRBV9; 11 nucleotides agree with TRBD2. V gave up 0 bases and J gave up 4 bases; unmatched junction bases: 8. The CDR3 is made up of 17 amino acids. CDR1 and CDR2 (germline): SGDLS, YYNGEE. CDR3 nucleotides: TGTGCCAGCAGCGTAGGTCCGCTAGCGGGAGGCCCAGAGACCCAGTACTTC. This gives the protein CASSVGPLAGGPETQYF.

J is TRBJ2-5 and V is TRBV5-1, with TRBD2 identical over 7 bases. Trimming at V came to 2 bases and at J to 5 bases, leaving 6 bases not matched to a gene. In germline, CDR1 is SGHRS, CDR2 YFSETQ. CDR3 length equals 14 residues. Written as DNA, the CDR3 is TGCGCCAGCAGCTTCGGCGGGAGCGGGGAGACCCAGTACTTC. Protein sequence: CASSFGGSGETQYF.

This clone was seen more than once but under ten times. This chain joins TRBV7-2 and TRBJ1-2; perhaps TRBD1 as D (5 bases). Trimming cost V 1 base and J 8 bases, with 14 bases left between them. This CDR3 contains 14 residues. CDR1 is SGHTA, CDR2 FQGNSA, per germline. Here the CDR3 reads CASSLGQGTSGYTF. Here the CDR3 DNA reads TGTGCCAGCAGCTTAGGTCAGGGAACGAGCGGCTACACCTTC.

The J gene is TRBJ2-2, the V gene TRBV7-6; 7 bases match TRBD1. Germline-derived CDR1 and CDR2 are SGHVS and FNYEAQ. The CDR3 is 15 residues long. The V segment lost 6 bases and the J segment 3 bases; nucleotides outside the gene matches: 7. The CDR3 spells CASSSDRVDTGELFF. The CDR3 nucleotides read TGTGCCAGCAGTTCCGACAGGGTGGACACCGGGGAGCTGTTTTTT.

The chain uses TRBV28 and TRBJ2-6; D possibly corresponds to TRBD1 (6 bases). Trimming pared 4 bases from V and 4 bases from J, leaving 17 bases between. The CDR3 is made up of 17 amino acids. CDR1 is MDHEN and CDR2 is SYDVKM in the germline V gene. CDR3 amino acids: CASSSPDRPYGANVLTF. In DNA, the CDR3 is TGTGCCAGCAGTTCCCCCGACAGGCCGTACGGGGCCAACGTCCTGACTTTC. Full variable domain (outside the CDR3, taken from reference TRBV28 and TRBJ2-6): DVKVTQSSRYLVKRTGEKVFLECVQDMDHENMFWYRQDPGLGLRLIYFSYDVKMKEKGDIPEGYSVSREKKERFSLILESASTNQTSMYLCASSSPDRPYGANVLTFGAGSRLTVL.

The chain combines TRBV30 with TRBJ2-3; 7 bases are a match to TRBD2. Unmatched junction bases numbered 8, after V lost 3 bases and J lost 2 bases. The V gene's germline CDR1 is GTSNPN and CDR2 SVGIG (reference sequence). This CDR3 is 15 amino acids long. CDR3 region: CAWRIGGSLTDTQYF. CDR3 bases: TGTGCCTGGAGGATAGGCGGGAGCCTCACAGATACGCAGTATTTT.

This clone was seen a handful of times. The V gene is TRBV6-5, the J gene TRBJ2-3; the match to TRBD2 covers 8 bases. CDR3 length: 14 amino acids. Looked up from germline, CDR1 is MNHEY and CDR2 is SVGAGI. J gave up 3 bases and V 6 bases, and 5 bases lay outside the gene matches. The CDR3 sequence is CASSPGLETDTQYF. As DNA, the CDR3 is TGTGCCAGCAGCCCGGGACTAGAAACAGATACGCAGTATTTT.

CDR3 protein: CASSSRTRPHEQYF. Here the CDR3 DNA reads TGTGCCAGCAGCTCCCGGACTAGGCCCCACGAGCAGTACTTC. The chain uses TRBV7-2 and TRBJ2-7; 7 positions match TRBD2. This CDR3 has 14 residues. Germline-derived CDR1 and CDR2 are SGHTA and FQGNSA. V dropped 4 bases and J dropped 5; count of bases not matched to a gene: 8.

The chain joins TRBV4-3 to TRBJ2-2, with TRBD1 as a possible D gene (6 bases). This CDR3 region has 19 residues. The V and J ends lost 1 base and 0 bases respectively, with 18 bases between them. Germline V CDR1 and CDR2: LGHNA, YSLEER. This CDR3 is CASSQAAPQGTANTGELFF. The CDR3 nucleotides read TGCGCCAGCAGCCAAGCCGCCCCCCAGGGGACCGCGAACACCGGGGAGCTGTTTTTT.

The chain has TRBV6-1 and TRBJ2-5, with D perhaps TRBD1 (6 bases). Germline-derived CDR1 and CDR2 are MNHNS and SASEGT. Trimming shortened V by 10 bases and J by 0 bases, and 15 bases separated the two germline ends. This CDR3 is built from 14 residues. CDR3 sequence: CATKDRLNQETQYF. CDR3 bases: TGTGCCACCAAGGACAGATTGAACCAAGAGACCCAGTACTTC.

A word on this clone: The sample has other DNA sequences that encode this CDR3 too. The chain has TRBV28 and TRBJ1-5; no clear D. The CDR3 contains 13 residues. Germline loops: CDR1 MDHEN, CDR2 SYDVKM. Trimming removed 1 base from V and 4 bases from J, with 5 bases in between. CDR3 bases: TGTGCCAGCAGTTTATCGGGGAATCAGCCCCAGCATTTT. Translation: CASSLSGNQPQHF. The whole variable domain, filled in from reference TRBV28 and TRBJ1-5, reads DVKVTQSSRYLVKRTGEKVFLECVQDMDHENMFWYRQDPGLGLRLIYFSYDVKMKEKGDIPEGYSVSREKKERFSLILESASTNQTSMYLCASSLSGNQPQHFGDGTRLSIL.

The chain carries TRBV28 and TRBJ2-7; TRBD1 matches 9 bases. Germline CDR1 reads MDHEN; CDR2 reads SYDVKM. CDR3 length: 15 residues. V dropped 6 bases and J dropped 3; count of bases not matched to a gene: 9. In DNA, the CDR3 is TGTGCCAGCAGCCCCGGGACAGGGCTATACTACGAGCAGTACTTC. This translates into CASSPGTGLYYEQYF.

The chain employs TRBV30 and TRBJ2-1; 10 bases are shared with TRBD1. CDR3 size: 13 residues. Germline V gene lookup returns CDR1 GTSNPN and CDR2 SVGIG (reference sequence). The J segment lost 8 bases and the V segment lost 3 bases, leaving 4 bases of the junction unmatched. The chain's CDR3 is CAWSDRGPDEQFF. The CDR3, as DNA: TGTGCCTGGAGCGACAGGGGGCCGGATGAGCAGTTCTTC.

The genes are TRBV27 and TRBJ2-3; D might be TRBD2 (6 bases). Trimming took 6 bases from V and 6 from J, leaving 13 bases between them. The CDR3 has 13 residues. CDR1 is MNHEY, CDR2 SMNVEV, per germline (reference sequence). The CDR3 DNA sequence: TGTGCCAGCAGCCGGGACTTCATGGATACGCAGTATTTT. Translated: CASSRDFMDTQYF.

The rearrangement joins TRBV10-3 to TRBJ1-2, with 8 nucleotides matching TRBD1. V trimming: 7 bases; J trimming: 5 bases; junction bases outside the gene matches: 6. The CDR3 contains 13 residues. Germline-derived CDR1 and CDR2 are ENHRY and SYGVKD. The CDR3 protein is CAIKTGGEYGYTF. DNA of the CDR3: TGTGCCATCAAAACAGGGGGGGAATATGGCTACACCTTC.

The chain links TRBV2 to TRBJ2-7; TRBD1 matches at 7 bases. Trimming removed 6 bases from V and 8 bases from J; junction bases left unmatched: 4. The CDR3 has 11 residues. The germline gives CDR1 SNHLY, CDR2 FYNNEI. This chain's CDR3 is CASSLDRQQYF. CDR3 DNA: TGTGCCAGCAGCTTGGACAGGCAGCAGTACTTC.

The sample holds a few counts of this clone. V gene TRBV18 combines with J gene TRBJ2-2; 7 nucleotides agree with TRBD1. The CDR3 totals 15 residues. Germline V CDR1 and CDR2: KGHSH, LQKENI. With V trimmed by 6 bases and J by 1 base, 5 bases remained unmatched. The CDR3 DNA sequence: TGTGCCAGCTCGACCGACAGGGAGAACACCGGGGAGCTGTTTTTT. Amino acid sequence: CASSTDRENTGELFF.

This sequence joins TRBV5-1 and TRBJ1-1, with D unclear. In germline, CDR1 is SGHRS, CDR2 YFSETQ. V gave up 0 bases and J gave up 5 bases, with 17 bases separating them. CDR3 size: 16 residues. The CDR3 spells CASSLDLAGRGTEAFF. CDR3 sequence (DNA): TGCGCCAGCAGCTTGGACCTCGCGGGTCGGGGTACTGAAGCTTTCTTT. Full variable domain (missing parts from reference TRBV5-1 and TRBJ1-1): KAGVTQTPRYLIKTRGQQVTLSCSPISGHRSVSWYQQTPGQGLQFLFEYFSETQRNKGNFPGRFSGRQFSNSRSEMNVSTLELGDSALYLCASSLDLAGRGTEAFFGQGTRLTVV.

V gene TRBV7-3 combines with J gene TRBJ2-1; D perhaps matches TRBD2 (6 bases). The CDR3 is 17 residues long. V was clipped by 2 bases and J by 0 bases, with 14 bases between them. Germline V CDR1 and CDR2: SGHTA, FQGTGA. The CDR3 sequence: CASSLGGTESSYNEQFF. The CDR3 coding sequence is TGTGCCAGCAGCTTAGGGGGGACGGAGAGCTCCTACAATGAGCAGTTCTTC.

The table lists this clone with a few counts. The V gene is TRBV5-1, the J gene TRBJ2-6, with D possibly TRBD1 on 6 matching bases. V lost 6 bases and J 0 bases, leaving 13 bases between the germline ends. This CDR3 is 16 amino acids long. Germline CDR1 SGHRS, CDR2 YFSETQ. The CDR3 coding sequence is TGCGCCAGCATGGGGACAAGCCTCTCTGGGGCCAACGTCCTGACTTTC. Translating it yields CASMGTSLSGANVLTF.

The J gene is TRBJ2-7, the V gene TRBV18, with a possible D match to TRBD1 (5 bases). V was clipped by 3 bases and J by 3 bases, with 12 bases between them. Per the germline V gene, CDR1 is KGHSH and CDR2 is LQKENI. The CDR3 spans 14 residues. CDR3 region: CASSPLGHDYEQYF. The CDR3 DNA follows: TGTGCCAGCTCACCTCTTGGACACGACTACGAGCAGTACTTC.

This chain connects TRBV5-4 to TRBJ2-1, with D perhaps matching TRBD1 (5 bases). CDR1 is SGHNT, CDR2 YYREEE, per germline (reference sequence). The V end lost 4 bases, the J end lost 6 bases, and 14 bases lay between the germline ends. There are 14 residues in the CDR3. CDR3 nucleotides: TGTGCCAGCAGCCGGCAGGGATATTCCAATGAGCAGTTCTTC. This encodes CASSRQGYSNEQFF.

The chain is built from TRBV29-1 and TRBJ1-2; D uncertain. The CDR3 consists of 13 residues. V was trimmed by 3 bases and J by 1 base, leaving 9 bases between them. Germline CDR1 SQVTM, CDR2 ANQGSEA. The CDR3 DNA follows: TGCAGCGTTGAGCCGCGAAGTAACTATGGCTACACCTTC. This gives the protein CSVEPRSNYGYTF.

The V gene is TRBV7-9, the J gene TRBJ2-1, with 8 nucleotides matching TRBD1. This CDR3 has 16 amino acids. V trimming: 4 bases; J trimming: 2 bases; junction bases outside the gene matches: 7. CDR1 and CDR2 (germline): SEHNR, FQNEAQ (reference sequence). The CDR3, as DNA: TGTGCCAGCAGCTCGAGTGACAGGGGCACCTACAATGAGCAGTTCTTC. It codes for CASSSSDRGTYNEQFF. The variable domain in full, completed from reference TRBV7-9 and TRBJ2-1, reads DTGVSQNPRHKITKRGQNVTFRCDPISEHNRLYWYRQTLGQGPEFLTYFQNEAQLEKSRLLSDRFSAERPKGSFSTLEIQRTEQGDSAMYLCASSSSDRGTYNEQFFGPGTRLTVL.

The V gene is TRBV18, the J gene TRBJ1-1, with 11 bases fitting TRBD1. The CDR3 is made up of 16 amino acids. CDR1 is KGHSH and CDR2 is LQKENI in the germline V gene. V dropped 3 bases and J dropped 4; count of bases not matched to a gene: 7. Written as DNA, the CDR3 is TGTGCCAGCTCACCCTTCGGACAGGGGGCGTTCACTGAAGCTTTCTTT. Residues: CASSPFGQGAFTEAFF.

The V gene is TRBV19, the J gene TRBJ1-2; TRBD1 matches 10 bases. The CDR3 extends over 15 amino acids. The germline CDR1 and CDR2 sequences are LNHDA and SQIVND (reference sequence). With 9 bases clipped from V and 3 bases from J, the junction kept 10 bases outside the gene matches. CDR3 region: CASQGIGTGDYGYTF. CDR3 in DNA: TGTGCCAGCCAAGGGATAGGGACAGGGGACTATGGCTACACCTTC. Full variable domain (outside the CDR3, taken from reference TRBV19 and TRBJ1-2): DGGITQSPKYLFRKEGQNVTLSCEQNLNHDAMYWYRQDPGQGLRLIYYSQIVNDFQKGDIAEGYSVSREKKESFPLTVTSAQKNPTAFYLCASQGIGTGDYGYTFGSGTRLTVV.

This chain joins TRBV5-1 and TRBJ1-2; no clear D gene. Trimming removed 2 bases at V and 5 bases at J, with 16 bases between. Germline-derived CDR1 and CDR2 are SGHRS and YFSETQ. The CDR3 has 15 residues. Here the CDR3 DNA reads TGCGCCAGCAGCTTAGATTTCTGGAGTGGATATGGCTACACCTTC. This sequence encodes CASSLDFWSGYGYTF.

The chain couples TRBV6-5 to TRBJ1-5; D may be TRBD1 (6 bases). The V gene's germline CDR1 is MNHEY and CDR2 SVGAGI. Trimming cost V 6 bases and J 2 bases, with 11 bases left between them. This CDR3 comprises 14 residues. The CDR3 DNA sequence: TGTGCCAGCAGCAAACAGGGAGGCAATCAGCCCCAGCATTTT. Protein product: CASSKQGGNQPQHF.

V is TRBV5-6 and J is TRBJ1-1; a possible D gene is TRBD1 (6 bases). Per the germline V gene, CDR1 is SGHDT and CDR2 is YYEEEE. V lost 0 bases and J lost 5, with 11 bases in between. The CDR3 is 14 amino acids. The CDR3 bases are TGTGCCAGCAGCTTGGGGGGGGGCTGGACTGAAGCTTTCTTT. It translates to CASSLGGGWTEAFF.